This T cell receptor beta chain derives from a study of cytomegalovirus exposure and HLA in healthy donors. Overall study: HLA-typed donors were the source of about 85 million unique TCRs, which an early data release held.

Both 60 Vbeta primers and 13 Jbeta primers went into the PCR. TCRdb's copy holds only in-frame clones and misses some; the assay was immunoSEQ multiplex PCR. The sample contains roughly 100,000 clones, 70% of which appear only once. Only one count was recorded for this clone. Its antigen is unknown. Study-level results: In presence/absence analyses, roughly uniform sequencing depth across donors was assumed.

Germline V lookup: CDR1 MNHEY, CDR2 SVGAGI. Germline trimming cut 5 bases from V and 0 bases from J; bases unmatched to any gene: 4. CDR3 size: 14 residues. The sequenced sample was PBMCs. The source is a man between 35 and 55 years old in good health and CMV-seropositive. The chain couples TRBV6-5 to TRBJ2-7; 7 bases map to TRBD2. The CDR3 spells CASSPGTNSYEQYF. The CDR3 DNA is TGTGCCAGCAGTCCCGGGACTAACTCCTACGAGCAGTACTTC.